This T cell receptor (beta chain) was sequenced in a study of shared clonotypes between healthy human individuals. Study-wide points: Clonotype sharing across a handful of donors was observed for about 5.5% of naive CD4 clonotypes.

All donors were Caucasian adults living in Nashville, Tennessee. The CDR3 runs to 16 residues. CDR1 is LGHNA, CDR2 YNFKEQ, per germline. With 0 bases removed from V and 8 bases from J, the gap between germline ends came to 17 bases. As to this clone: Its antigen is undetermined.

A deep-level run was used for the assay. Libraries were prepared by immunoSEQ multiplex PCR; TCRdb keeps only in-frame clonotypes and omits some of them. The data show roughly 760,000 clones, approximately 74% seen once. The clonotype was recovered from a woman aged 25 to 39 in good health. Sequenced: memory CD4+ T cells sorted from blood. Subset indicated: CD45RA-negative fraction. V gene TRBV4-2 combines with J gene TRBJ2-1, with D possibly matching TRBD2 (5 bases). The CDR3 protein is CASSQESSGYGDEQFF. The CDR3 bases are TGTGCCAGCAGCCAAGAATCCAGCGGCTATGGGGATGAGCAGTTCTTC.